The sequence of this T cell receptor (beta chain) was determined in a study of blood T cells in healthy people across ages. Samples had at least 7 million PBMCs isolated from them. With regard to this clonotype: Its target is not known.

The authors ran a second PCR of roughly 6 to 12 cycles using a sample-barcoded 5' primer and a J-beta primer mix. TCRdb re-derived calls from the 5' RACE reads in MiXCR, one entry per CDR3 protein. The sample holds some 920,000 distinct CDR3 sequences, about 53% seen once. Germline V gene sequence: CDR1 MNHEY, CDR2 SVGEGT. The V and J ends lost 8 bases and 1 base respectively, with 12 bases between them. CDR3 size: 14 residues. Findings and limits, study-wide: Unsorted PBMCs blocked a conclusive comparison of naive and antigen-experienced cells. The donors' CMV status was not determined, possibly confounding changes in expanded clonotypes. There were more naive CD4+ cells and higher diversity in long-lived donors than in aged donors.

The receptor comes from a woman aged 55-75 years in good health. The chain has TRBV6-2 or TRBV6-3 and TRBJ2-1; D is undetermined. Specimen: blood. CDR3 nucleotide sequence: TGTGCCAGCCAGAGACTCGGGTCCTACAATGAGCAGTTCTTC. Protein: CASQRLGSYNEQFF.